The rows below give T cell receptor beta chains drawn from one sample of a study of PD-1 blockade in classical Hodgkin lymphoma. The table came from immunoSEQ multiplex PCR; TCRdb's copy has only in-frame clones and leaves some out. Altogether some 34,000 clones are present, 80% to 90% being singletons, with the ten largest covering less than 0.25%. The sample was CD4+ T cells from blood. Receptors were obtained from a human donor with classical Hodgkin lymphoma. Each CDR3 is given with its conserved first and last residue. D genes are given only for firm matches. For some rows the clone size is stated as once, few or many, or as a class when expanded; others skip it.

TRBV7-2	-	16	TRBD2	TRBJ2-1	TGTGCCAGCAGCCAGAGGGAGGGGAGGTATTACAATGAGCAGTTCTTC	CASSQREGRYYNEQFF
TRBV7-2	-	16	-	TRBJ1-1	TGTGCCAGCAGCTTCGACCTGGGACTGGCGAACACTGAAGCTTTCTTT	CASSFDLGLANTEAFF
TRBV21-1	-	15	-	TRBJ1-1	TGTGCCAGCAGCGGCCGGGACAGGAAGAACACTGAAGCTTTCTTT	CASSGRDRKNTEAFF
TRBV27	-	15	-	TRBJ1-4	TGTGCCAGCAGTCCCCGGGGAACAACTAATGAAAAACTGTTTTTT	CASSPRGTTNEKLFF
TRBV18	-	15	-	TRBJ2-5	TGTGCCAGCTCAACGGACGGCCGGTCCCAAGAGACCCAGTACTTC	CASSTDGRSQETQYF
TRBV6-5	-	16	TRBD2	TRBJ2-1	TGTGCCAGCAGTTACAGTAGGACTAGGGTTCACAATGAGCAGTTCTTC	CASSYSRTRVHNEQFF
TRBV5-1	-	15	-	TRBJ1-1	TGCGCCAGCAGGCCTCAAGAGGGGCTGTTGACTGAAGCTTTCTTT	CASRPQEGLLTEAFF
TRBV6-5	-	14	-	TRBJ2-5	TGTGCCAGCAGTTACCTGGCGGAAGAAGAGACCCAGTACTTC	CASSYLAEEETQYF
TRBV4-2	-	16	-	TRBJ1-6	TGTGCCAGCAGGGGGTCGCCAGTCACATATAATTCACCCCTCCACTTT	CASRGSPVTYNSPLHF
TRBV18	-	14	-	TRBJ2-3	TGTGCCAGCTCACCTGACTCGAGCACAGATACGCAGTATTTT	CASSPDSSTDTQYF
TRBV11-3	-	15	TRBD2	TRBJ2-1	TGTGCCAGCAGCCCTACTAGCGGGAGGGCCGGAGAGCAGTTCTTC	CASSPTSGRAGEQFF
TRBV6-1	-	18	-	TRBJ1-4	TGTGCCAGCAGTGAAGCCCTTCCACGTGGGGGAAGTGGGGAAAAACTGTTTTTT	CASSEALPRGGSGEKLFF
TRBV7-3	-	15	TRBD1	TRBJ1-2	TGTGCCAGCAGCCCTACAGGGGGCGCTGGGTATGGCTACACCTTC	CASSPTGGAGYGYTF
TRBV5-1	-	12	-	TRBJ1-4	TGCGCCAGCAGCTTGGAGGGAAAGGAACTGTTTTTT	CASSLEGKELFF
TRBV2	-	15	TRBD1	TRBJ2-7	TGTGCCAGCAGGGGTAACCGGGACAGGGCCTACGAGCAGTACTTC	CASRGNRDRAYEQYF
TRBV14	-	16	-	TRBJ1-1	TGTGCCAGCAGCCAAGAACGCATGTGGTCGGGCACTGAAGCTTTCTTT	CASSQERMWSGTEAFF
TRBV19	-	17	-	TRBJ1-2	TGTGCCAGTAGTATATCGGGCGCAGCGGGCCCTAACTATGGCTACACCTTC	CASSISGAAGPNYGYTF
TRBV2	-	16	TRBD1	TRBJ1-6	TGTGCCAGCATCATTCAAACCGGGACAGCTAATTCACCCCTCCACTTT	CASIIQTGTANSPLHF
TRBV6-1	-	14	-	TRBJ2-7	TGTGCCAGCAGTTCCTTCGTGAGCTCCTACGAGCAGTACTTC	CASSSFVSSYEQYF
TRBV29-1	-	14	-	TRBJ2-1	TGCAGCGTTAACCCGCCCCCGGGCCTCCATGAGCAGTTCTTC	CSVNPPPGLHEQFF
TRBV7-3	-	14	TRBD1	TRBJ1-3	TGTGCCAGCAGCCAAACAGGGGGTGGAAACACCATATATTTT	CASSQTGGGNTIYF
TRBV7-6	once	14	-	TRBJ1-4	TGTGCCAGCAGCTCTCGGGACTCCCGGCGGGGACTGTTTTTT	CASSSRDSRRGLFF
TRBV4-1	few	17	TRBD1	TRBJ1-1	TGCGCCAGCAGCCAACGTACGTGGGACAGGAAGAACACTGAAGCTTTCTTT	CASSQRTWDRKNTEAFF
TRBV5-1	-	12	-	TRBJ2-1	TGCGCCAGCAGCTCCGGGGAGTTTCTTCAGTTCTTC	CASSSGEFLQFF
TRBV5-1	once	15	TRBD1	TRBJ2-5	TGCGCCAGCAGCTTGGGGGACAGAACGAAAGAGACCCAGTACTTC	CASSLGDRTKETQYF
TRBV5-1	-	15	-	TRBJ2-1	TGCGCCAGCAGCTCGGCGGGGATAGGACTCAATGAGCAGTTCTTC	CASSSAGIGLNEQFF
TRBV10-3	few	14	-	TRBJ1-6	TGTGCCACCATGGGTGGGGTCGGTAATTCACCCCTCCACTTT	CATMGGVGNSPLHF
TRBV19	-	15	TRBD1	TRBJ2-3	TGTGCCAGTAGTATTGGGGACAGGGATACAGATACGCAGTATTTT	CASSIGDRDTDTQYF
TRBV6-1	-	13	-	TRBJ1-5	TGTGCCAGCATTCTAGGGATGTATCAGCCCCAGCATTTT	CASILGMYQPQHF
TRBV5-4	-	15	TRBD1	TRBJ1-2	TGTGCCAGCAGTGGGACAGGGGGCGTTAACTATGGCTACACCTTC	CASSGTGGVNYGYTF
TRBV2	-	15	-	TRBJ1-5	TGTGCCAGCAGTCTTACGGACCAGGGTCCTCAGCCCCAGCATTTT	CASSLTDQGPQPQHF
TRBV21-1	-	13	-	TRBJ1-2	TGTGCCAGCAGCAAGCAAGGGGTCTATGGCTACACCTTC	CASSKQGVYGYTF
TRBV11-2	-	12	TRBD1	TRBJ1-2	TGTGCCAGCAGCTTTCAATTAGGGACAGGGACCTTC	CASSFQLGTGTF
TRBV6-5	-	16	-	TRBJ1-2	TGTGCCAGCAGTTACTCGGGGACCGACCGAGGCTATGGCTACACCTTC	CASSYSGTDRGYGYTF
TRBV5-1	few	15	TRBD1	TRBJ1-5	TGCGCCAGCAGCTTGGCACCGACAGGGGATCAGCCCCAGCATTTT	CASSLAPTGDQPQHF
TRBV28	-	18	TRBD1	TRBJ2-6	TGTGCCAGCAGTATTCTCAGGGGGCTCATCTCTGGGGCCAACGTCCTGACTTTC	CASSILRGLISGANVLTF
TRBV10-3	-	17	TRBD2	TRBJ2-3	TGTGCCATCAGTGAGTCCGCACTAGCGGGCACTACAGATACGCAGTATTTT	CAISESALAGTTDTQYF
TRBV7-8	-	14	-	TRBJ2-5	TGTGCCAGCAGCTTAGGTAGCTACCAAGAGACCCAGTACTTC	CASSLGSYQETQYF
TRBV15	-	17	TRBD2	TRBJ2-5	TGTGCCACCAGCAGAGATCTTGCAGCGGGAGTGGTGGAGACCCAGTACTTC	CATSRDLAAGVVETQYF
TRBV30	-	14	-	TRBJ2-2	TGTGCCTGGAGACGTGGGCTAGTTGCCGGGGAGCTGTTTTTT	CAWRRGLVAGELFF
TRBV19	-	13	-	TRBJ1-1	TGTGCCAGTAGCTGGAGGGGGAACACTGAAGCTTTCTTT	CASSWRGNTEAFF